The following is a TCR beta chain sequence with its context. Antigen: not known. CDR3 length equals 15 residues. Looked up from germline, CDR1 is LNHDA and CDR2 is SQIVND (reference sequence). The V and J ends lost 4 bases and 5 bases respectively, with 14 bases between them. This sample was included in a study of shared clonotypes between healthy human individuals. Overall study: Each donor contributed plates that comprised three CD4 naive, three CD4 memory, two CD8 naive and one CD8 memory. Points from the study as a whole: Limited genetic and exposure-history diversity came from having few donors. What naive subsets generally showed was a larger estimated richness than memory subsets showed.

The assay was immunoSEQ multiplex PCR, and TCRdb's table has in-frame clones only and misses some. The sample has approximately 1,000,000 clones, around three quarters seen once. CD4+ cells yielded CD45RA+ naive and CD45RA-negative memory subsets. This sequence originates from a man aged 18 to 30 in good health. Some clones in this sample may be carry-over from other donors' samples. What was sequenced was memory CD4+ T cells from PBMCs. The sample's subset: CD45RA-negative fraction. V and J are TRBV19 and TRBJ2-2, with D possibly being TRBD1 (6 bases). The DNA for the CDR3 is TGTGCCAGTAGTAAAGGACAGTTCAGAACCGGGGAGCTGTTTTTT. This sequence encodes CASSKGQFRTGELFF.